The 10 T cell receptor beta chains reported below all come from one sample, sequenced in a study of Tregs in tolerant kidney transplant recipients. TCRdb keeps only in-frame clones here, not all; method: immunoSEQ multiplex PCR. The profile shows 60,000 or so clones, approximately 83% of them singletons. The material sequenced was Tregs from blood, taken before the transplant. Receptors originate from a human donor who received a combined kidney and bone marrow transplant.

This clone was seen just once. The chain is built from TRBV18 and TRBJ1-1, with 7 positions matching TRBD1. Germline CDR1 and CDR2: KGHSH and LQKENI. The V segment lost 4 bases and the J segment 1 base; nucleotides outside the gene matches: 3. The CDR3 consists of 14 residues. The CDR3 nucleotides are TGTGCCAGCTCACGGGGACAGACGAACACTGAAGCTTTCTTT. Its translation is CASSRGQTNTEAFF.

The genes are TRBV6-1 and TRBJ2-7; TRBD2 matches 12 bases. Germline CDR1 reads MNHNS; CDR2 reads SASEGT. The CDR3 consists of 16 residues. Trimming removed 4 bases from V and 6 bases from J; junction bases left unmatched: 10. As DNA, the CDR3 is TGTGCCAGCAGTGGATCTAAGACTAGCGGGAGTCGCGAGCAGTACTTC. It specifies CASSGSKTSGSREQYF.

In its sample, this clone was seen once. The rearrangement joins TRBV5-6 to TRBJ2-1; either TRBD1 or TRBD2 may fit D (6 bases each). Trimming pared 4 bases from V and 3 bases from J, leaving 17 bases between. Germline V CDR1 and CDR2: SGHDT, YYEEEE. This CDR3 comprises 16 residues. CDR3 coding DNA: TGTGCCAGCAGCCCCGGAGGGGGAGCCCACTACAATGAGCAGTTCTTC. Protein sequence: CASSPGGGAHYNEQFF.

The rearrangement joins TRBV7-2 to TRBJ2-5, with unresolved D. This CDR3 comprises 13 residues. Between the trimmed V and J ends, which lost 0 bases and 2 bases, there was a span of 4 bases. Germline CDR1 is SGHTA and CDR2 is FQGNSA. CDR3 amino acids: CASSLAMQETQYF. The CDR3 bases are TGTGCCAGCAGCTTAGCGATGCAAGAGACCCAGTACTTC.

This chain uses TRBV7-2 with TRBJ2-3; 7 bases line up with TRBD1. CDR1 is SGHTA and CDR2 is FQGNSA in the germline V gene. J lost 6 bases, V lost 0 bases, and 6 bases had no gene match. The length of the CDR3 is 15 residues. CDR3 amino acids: CASSLAGQARDTQYF. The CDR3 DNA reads TGTGCCAGCAGCTTAGCTGGACAGGCTAGGGATACGCAGTATTTT.

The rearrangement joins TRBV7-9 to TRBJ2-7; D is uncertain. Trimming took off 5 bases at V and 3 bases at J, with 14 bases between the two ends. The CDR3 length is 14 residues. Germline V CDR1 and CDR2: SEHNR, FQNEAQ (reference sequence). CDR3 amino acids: CASSPPVSLYEQYF. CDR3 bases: TGTGCCAGCAGCCCCCCGGTCTCCCTCTACGAGCAGTACTTC.

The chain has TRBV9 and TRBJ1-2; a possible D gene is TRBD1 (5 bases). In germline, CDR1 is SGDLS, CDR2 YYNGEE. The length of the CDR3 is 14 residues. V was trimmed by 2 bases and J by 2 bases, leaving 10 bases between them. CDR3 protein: CASSVQGLNYGYTF. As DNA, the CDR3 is TGTGCCAGCAGCGTTCAGGGTCTCAACTATGGCTACACCTTC.

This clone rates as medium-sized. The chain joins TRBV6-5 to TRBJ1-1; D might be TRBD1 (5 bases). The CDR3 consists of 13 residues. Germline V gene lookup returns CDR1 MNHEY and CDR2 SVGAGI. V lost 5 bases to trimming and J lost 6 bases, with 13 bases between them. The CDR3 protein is CASSAGSLAEAFF. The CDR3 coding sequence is TGTGCCAGCAGTGCAGGGAGTTTGGCTGAAGCTTTCTTT.

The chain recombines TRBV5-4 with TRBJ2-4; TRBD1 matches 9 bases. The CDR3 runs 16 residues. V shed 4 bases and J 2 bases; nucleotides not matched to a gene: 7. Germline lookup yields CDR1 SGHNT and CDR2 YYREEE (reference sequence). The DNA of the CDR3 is TGTGCCAGCAGCCTCGACAGGGGGAACTCCAAAAACATTCAGTACTTC. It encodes CASSLDRGNSKNIQYF.

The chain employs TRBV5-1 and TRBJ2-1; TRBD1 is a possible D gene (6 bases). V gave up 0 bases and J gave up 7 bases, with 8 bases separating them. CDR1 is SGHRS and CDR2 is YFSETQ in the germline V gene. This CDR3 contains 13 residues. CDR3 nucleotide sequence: TGCGCCAGCAGCTTGGCCACAGGGAATGAGCAGTTCTTC. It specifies CASSLATGNEQFF.